This is a list of T cell receptor beta chains from one sample in a study of T cells in Graves' hyperthyroidism and ophthalmopathy. MiXCR, run by TCRdb on the multiplex PCR reads, gives a single entry per CDR3 protein. In the table there are 300,000 or so distinct CDR3 sequences, about a sixth of which are singletons. Material for sequencing was blood. The receptor source for this set is a woman aged 60 to 75 with Graves' ophthalmopathy. CDR3s include the opening cysteine and the closing phenylalanine or tryptophan. A D gene is named only where the DNA matches it firmly. Size tells how often a clone was seen (once, few, many) or the class of an expanded clone, and some rows leave it out.

j_call d_call clone_size v_call cdr3_nt cdr3_aa
TRBJ2-7 - many TRBV15 TGTGCCACCAGACTAGAGGGATCCTCCTACGAGCAGTACTTC CATRLEGSSYEQYF
TRBJ2-6 TRBD1 - TRBV28 TGTGCCACTCGCTCGACAGGGAATCGCCGAGTCTCTGGGGCCAACGTCCTGACTTTC CATRSTGNRRVSGANVLTF
TRBJ1-5 TRBD1 many TRBV28 TGTGCCAGCAGATCAGGGGGGAGCAATCAGCCCCAGCATTTT CASRSGGSNQPQHF
TRBJ2-5 - many TRBV28 TGTGCCAGCATGTTGGTGAATGGGAGGGGGTTAGAGACCCAGTACTTC CASMLVNGRGLETQYF
TRBJ2-3 TRBD1 few TRBV5-4 TGTGCCAGCAGCGGTGGTAGGGGACAGAGCACAGATACGCAGTATTTT CASSGGRGQSTDTQYF
TRBJ2-7 - - TRBV6-1 TGTGCCAGCAGTGAAAACACAGGGTTTTCTGTCTACGAGCAGTACTTC CASSENTGFSVYEQYF
TRBJ2-5 TRBD1 - TRBV27 TGTGCCAGTTCCCCCGCCGGGACAGGGGGCGAAAAGTGGAGCCAGTACTTC CASSPAGTGGEKWSQYF
TRBJ2-7 TRBD2 once TRBV11-2 TGTGCCAGCAGCTTTCGGGGGGGCATGGACGAGCAGTACTTC CASSFRGGMDEQYF
TRBJ2-3 TRBD1 - TRBV2 TGTGCCAGCAGCGGCGGGACAGGGTGGACAGATACGCAGTATTTT CASSGGTGWTDTQYF
TRBJ1-5 - many TRBV27 TGTGCCAGCAGTTCGGGACTTGTGGGGAGCAATCAGCCCCAGCATTTT CASSSGLVGSNQPQHF
TRBJ2-7 - many TRBV5-1 TGCGCCAGCAGCTTGGGACATCGGGAGCAGTACTTC CASSLGHREQYF
TRBJ2-7 TRBD1 many TRBV12-3/TRBV12-4 TGTGCCAGCAGCGGACAGGGGAGAGCCTACGAGCAGTACTTC CASSGQGRAYEQYF
TRBJ1-1 - many TRBV6-1 TGTGCCAGCAGCGCCTCTCAGGGCTATAAGGTGGCTTTCTTT CASSASQGYKVAFF
TRBJ1-2 TRBD1 many TRBV7-2 TGTGCCAGCAACGCCGGGACAGGGTCCAACTATGGCTACACCTTC CASNAGTGSNYGYTF
TRBJ2-1 TRBD2 - TRBV20-1 TGCAGTGCTAGGGCCGGGACTAGCGACGAGCAGTTCTTC CSARAGTSDEQFF
TRBJ2-7 - many TRBV2 TGTGCCAGCAGTTGGACACTAACTATATACGAGCAGTACTTC CASSWTLTIYEQYF
TRBJ2-7 - few TRBV20-1 TGCAGTGCTAGAAAGCGGGTAGCCTACGAGCAGTACTTC CSARKRVAYEQYF
TRBJ2-7 TRBD2 many TRBV7-2 TGTGCCAGCAGCTTTAAGACTAGCGAGGAACCCTACGAGCAGTACTTC CASSFKTSEEPYEQYF
TRBJ1-2 - - TRBV2 TGTGCCAGCAGTGAACTCCCGCCCCTGGGAGGCTATGGCTACACCTTC CASSELPPLGGYGYTF
TRBJ1-5 - - TRBV4-3 TGCGCCAGCAGTCCAACGAGGGGGGAATGGAGCAATCAGCCCCAGCATTTT CASSPTRGEWSNQPQHF
TRBJ1-6 - few TRBV7-2 TGTACCAGCAGCTTAGAAGTCTATTCACCCCTCCACTTT CTSSLEVYSPLHF
TRBJ2-7 TRBD1 few TRBV28 TGTGCCAGCAGTTTGGCCTCCGGGACAGGGAAATCCTACGAGCAGTACTTC CASSLASGTGKSYEQYF